The 30 T cell receptor beta chains below all came from one sample that was sequenced in a study of blood T cell repertoires in COVID-19. Assay used: immunoSEQ multiplex PCR; TCRdb lists only in-frame clones, some missing. The sample shows approximately 100,000 clones, about 85% of them seen only once. The sample was peripheral blood. The source is a man in his 70s with acute or convalescent COVID-19.

In its sample, this clone was seen a few times. This chain links TRBV6-6 with TRBJ1-4; no definite D call. V lost 6 bases to trimming and J lost 0 bases, with 8 bases between them. The germline gives CDR1 MNHNY, CDR2 SVGAGI (reference sequence). The CDR3 has 14 residues. CDR3 region: CASSPSATNEKLFF. The CDR3 DNA reads TGTGCCAGCAGCCCCAGTGCAACTAATGAAAAACTGTTTTTT.

The chain recombines TRBV10-1 with TRBJ1-2, with D tentatively TRBD1 (6 bases). Germline V gene data show CDR1 as WNHNN and CDR2 as SYGVQD (reference sequence). Trimming cost V 3 bases and J 2 bases, with 13 bases left between them. The CDR3 spans 15 residues. CDR3 region: CASSEGAGANYGYTF. The CDR3 coding sequence is TGCGCCAGCAGTGAAGGGGCAGGGGCCAACTATGGCTACACCTTC.

This clone showed up just once. This rearrangement joins TRBV6-5 to TRBJ2-5; 7 bases match TRBD2. The CDR3 has 13 residues. Germline loops: CDR1 MNHEY, CDR2 SVGAGI. Losses at the gene ends were 6 bases for V and 3 bases for J; bases not matched to a gene: 4. CDR3 in DNA: TGTGCCAGCAGCGGACTAGTCGAAGAGACCCAGTACTTC. Its protein is CASSGLVEETQYF.

The chain couples TRBV7-6 to TRBJ1-3; D remains ambiguous. The CDR3 sequence is 19 residues long. Germline V gene lookup returns CDR1 SGHVS and CDR2 FNYEAQ. Trimming left V 0 bases short and J 0 bases short, with 18 bases between. The CDR3 sequence is CASSLAGRHQTSSGNTIYF. CDR3 nucleotides: TGTGCCAGCAGCTTAGCGGGCAGGCACCAGACTAGCTCTGGAAACACCATATATTTT.

This chain uses TRBV28 with TRBJ2-7; 8 bases are a match to TRBD1. With 7 bases clipped from V and 2 bases from J, the junction kept 7 bases outside the gene matches. Germline V gene lookup returns CDR1 MDHEN and CDR2 SYDVKM. This CDR3 is built from 14 residues. This CDR3 is CASKARGLPYEQYV. The CDR3, as DNA: TGTGCCAGCAAGGCCAGGGGGCTTCCCTACGAGCAGTACGTC.

This clone was recorded once. The J gene is TRBJ2-7, the V gene TRBV13, with D perhaps TRBD1 (6 bases). This CDR3 is 13 amino acids long. V was cut by 2 bases and J by 2 bases, with 7 bases left in between. CDR1 is PRHDT, CDR2 FYEKMQ, per germline (reference sequence). CDR3 loop: CASSLKGAYEQYF. The CDR3 region has the DNA TGTGCCAGCAGCTTAAAGGGGGCCTACGAGCAGTACTTC.

This clone has a handful of counts. This sequence joins TRBV19 and TRBJ1-1; tentative D call: TRBD1 (5 bases). The CDR3 loop spans 13 amino acids. V dropped 5 bases and J dropped 5 bases, with 12 bases sitting between them. The germline V gene has CDR1 LNHDA and CDR2 SQIVND (reference sequence). The CDR3 loop reads CASSSTVGTEAFF. The DNA of the CDR3 is TGTGCCAGTAGTTCGACAGTGGGGACTGAAGCTTTCTTT.

This clone occurred a few times. V gene TRBV27 combines with J gene TRBJ2-7; D call uncertain. CDR1 and CDR2 (germline): MNHEY, SMNVEV (reference sequence). V dropped 3 bases and J dropped 0 bases, with 18 bases sitting between them. This CDR3 spans 17 amino acids. The CDR3 DNA follows: TGTGCCAGCAGTTTCCTGGCAACCCCCCGGAGCTCCTACGAGCAGTACTTC. It specifies CASSFLATPRSSYEQYF.

The chain links TRBV19 to TRBJ1-6, with D tentatively TRBD1 (6 bases). CDR3 length: 15 residues. Per the germline V gene, CDR1 is LNHDA and CDR2 is SQIVND (reference sequence). Trimming shortened V by 5 bases and J by 8 bases, and 16 bases separated the two germline ends. The CDR3 sequence is CASSVDRRFYSPLHF. In DNA form, the CDR3 reads TGTGCCAGTAGTGTCGACAGGCGCTTCTATTCACCCCTCCACTTT.

V gene TRBV18 combines with J gene TRBJ1-1, with 9 bases lining up with TRBD1. Germline V gene data show CDR1 as KGHSH and CDR2 as LQKENI. The V gene end was trimmed by 1 base and the J gene end by 1 base; junction bases not matched to a gene: 13. The CDR3 is 19 amino acids. The CDR3: CASSPLPPGQGVRNTEAFF. The CDR3, as DNA: TGTGCCAGCTCACCACTCCCACCGGGACAGGGTGTGAGGAACACTGAAGCTTTCTTT. Together with reference TRBV18 and TRBJ1-1, the CDR3 gives the full variable domain: NAGVMQNPRHLVRRRGQEARLRCSPMKGHSHVYWYRQLPEEGLKFMVYLQKENIIDESGMPKERFSAEFPKEGPSILRIQQVVRGDSAAYFCASSPLPPGQGVRNTEAFFGQGTRLTVV.

The chain links TRBV5-8 to TRBJ1-2, with 7 bases that match TRBD1. This CDR3 comprises 14 residues. After removal of 5 bases from V and 5 bases from J, the junction contained 9 bases not matched to a gene. Germline lookup yields CDR1 SGHTS and CDR2 YDEGEE. The CDR3 DNA reads as TGTGCCAGCAGTACCCGGGACAGAAATTATGGCTACACCTTC. It encodes CASSTRDRNYGYTF. The variable domain in full, completed from reference TRBV5-8 and TRBJ1-2, reads EAGVTQSPTHLIKTRGQQATLRCSPISGHTSVYWYQQALGLGLQFLLWYDEGEERNRGNFPPRFSGRQFPNYSSELNVNALELEDSALYLCASSTRDRNYGYTFGSGTRLTVV.

This chain links TRBV5-1 with TRBJ2-7; maybe TRBD2 (5 bases). The CDR3 consists of 13 residues. The V gene lost 0 bases and the J gene lost 3 bases, with 7 bases spanning the gap. The germline CDR1 and CDR2 sequences are SGHRS and YFSETQ. The CDR3 region is CASSLATSYEQYF. CDR3 nucleotide sequence: TGCGCCAGCAGCTTGGCCACTAGCTACGAGCAGTACTTC. The variable domain in full, completed from reference TRBV5-1 and TRBJ2-7, reads KAGVTQTPRYLIKTRGQQVTLSCSPISGHRSVSWYQQTPGQGLQFLFEYFSETQRNKGNFPGRFSGRQFSNSRSEMNVSTLELGDSALYLCASSLATSYEQYFGPGTRLTVT.

In this sample, this clone turned up a few times. This chain links TRBV11-2 with TRBJ1-1, with D hard to call. The CDR3 contains 14 residues. Germline V gene sequence: CDR1 SGHAT, CDR2 FQNNGV. The V end lost 0 bases, the J end lost 2 bases, and 7 bases lay between the germline ends. CDR3 nucleotide sequence: TGTGCCAGCAGCTTAGAGCGGGGAAACACTGAAGCTTTCTTT. Protein: CASSLERGNTEAFF.

The rearrangement links TRBV6-2 or TRBV6-3 to TRBJ2-2; the match to TRBD1 covers 7 bases. The CDR3 runs to 17 residues. V lost 2 bases, J lost 1 base, and 7 bases stayed unmatched. Germline V gene data show CDR1 as MNHEY and CDR2 as SVGEGT. The CDR3, as DNA: TGTGCCAGCAGTTACGGGAACAGGGGTCGGAACACCGGGGAGCTGTTTTTT. It translates to CASSYGNRGRNTGELFF.

The rearrangement joins TRBV29-1 to TRBJ1-2; D perhaps matches TRBD1 (5 bases). Germline V gene lookup returns CDR1 SQVTM and CDR2 ANQGSEA. V was cut by 2 bases and J by 7 bases, with 17 bases left in between. The CDR3 totals 14 residues. The CDR3 region has the DNA TGCAGCGTTGAACATCCGGGGGTCGGACGTGGCTACACCTTC. It is translated as CSVEHPGVGRGYTF.

J is TRBJ1-2 and V is TRBV23-1, with a weak D call TRBD1 (6 bases). TRBV23-1 is an ORF, with its function uncertain. Deletions cut 2 bases from V and 1 base from J, with 11 bases between. The CDR3 is 15 amino acids. CDR3 in DNA: TGCGCCAGCAGTCAAGAGCAGGGGCGTAACTATGGCTACACCTTC. Translating it yields CASSQEQGRNYGYTF.

The chain employs TRBV9 and TRBJ1-6, with TRBD1 as a possible D gene (6 bases). V was pared by 0 bases and J by 13 bases, with 20 bases between. Germline assignment: CDR1 SGDLS and CDR2 YYNGEE. This CDR3 spans 16 amino acids. The CDR3 reads CASSVDGGGRSGPLHF. As DNA, the CDR3 is TGTGCCAGCAGCGTAGATGGCGGGGGGCGATCCGGGCCCCTCCACTTT. Variable domain in full (rest from reference TRBV9 and TRBJ1-6): DSGVTQTPKHLITATGQRVTLRCSPRSGDLSVYWYQQSLDQGLQFLIQYYNGEERAKGNILERFSAQQFPDLHSELNLSSLELGDSALYFCASSVDGGGRSGPLHFGNGTRLTVT.

The rearrangement links TRBV24-1 to TRBJ2-3; 8 nucleotides line up with TRBD1. This CDR3 comprises 14 residues. Germline V lookup: CDR1 KGHDR, CDR2 SFDVKD. J gave up 6 bases and V 3 bases, and 4 bases lay outside the gene matches. CDR3 amino acids: CATSDPTGVDTQYF. The CDR3 DNA reads as TGTGCCACCAGTGATCCGACAGGGGTTGATACGCAGTATTTT.

The chain is built from TRBV10-3 and TRBJ1-2; 8 positions agree with TRBD1. CDR3 length: 14 amino acids. V shed 6 bases, J shed 6 bases, and the junction held 9 bases outside the gene matches. The germline gives CDR1 ENHRY, CDR2 SYGVKD. The CDR3 DNA is TGTGCCATCAGGGGACAGGAGCATGGCCATGGCTACACCTTC. Translation: CAIRGQEHGHGYTF.

The genes are TRBV2 and TRBJ2-2, with 8 nucleotides matching TRBD1. Germline-derived CDR1 and CDR2 are SNHLY and FYNNEI. The CDR3 contains 14 residues. The ends lost 10 bases at V and 0 bases at J; junction bases unmatched: 4. CDR3 region: CATRTGTNTGELFF. The CDR3 coding sequence is TGTGCCACCCGGACAGGGACGAACACCGGGGAGCTGTTTTTT.

The chain employs TRBV19 and TRBJ2-2, with a weak D call TRBD2 (6 bases). The CDR3 is 14 amino acids. V dropped 8 bases and J dropped 7 bases, with 17 bases sitting between them. CDR1 is LNHDA and CDR2 is SQIVND in the germline V gene (reference sequence). The CDR3 loop reads CASRTIGWNGELFF. The CDR3 DNA is TGTGCCAGTCGGACTATCGGATGGAACGGGGAGCTGTTTTTT.

The rearrangement links TRBV24-1 to TRBJ2-1; possibly TRBD2 for D (6 bases). Looked up from germline, CDR1 is KGHDR and CDR2 is SFDVKD. V lost 0 bases and J lost 1, with 9 bases in between. The CDR3 sequence is 16 residues long. CDR3 sequence (DNA): TGTGCCACCAGTGATTTGCGGGGAGGATCCTACAATGAGCAGTTCTTC. Translation gives CATSDLRGGSYNEQFF.

This rearrangement joins TRBV11-1 to TRBJ1-1; D gene unclear. Trimming removed 1 base from V and 4 bases from J, with 13 bases in between. This CDR3 is 15 amino acids long. In germline, CDR1 is SGHAT, CDR2 FQDESV (reference sequence). This CDR3 reads CASSLEIGGGTEAFF. CDR3 coding DNA: TGTGCCAGCAGCTTAGAGATAGGCGGAGGCACTGAAGCTTTCTTT.

The rearrangement uses TRBV5-4 and TRBJ2-5; no clear D. V was cut by 5 bases and J by 2 bases, with 4 bases left in between. The CDR3 is made up of 11 amino acids. CDR1 and CDR2 (germline): SGHNT, YYREEE (reference sequence). As DNA, the CDR3 is TGTGCCAGCAGACGGCAAGAGACCCAGTACTTC. Its protein is CASRRQETQYF. The entire variable domain, with the rest obtained from reference TRBV5-4 and TRBJ2-5, is as follows: ETGVTQSPTHLIKTRGQQVTLRCSSQSGHNTVSWYQQALGQGPQFIFQYYREEENGRGNFPPRFSGLQFPNYSSELNVNALELDDSALYLCASRRQETQYFGPGTRLLVL.

V gene TRBV18 combines with J gene TRBJ2-7, with 8 bases fitting TRBD1. The V gene end was trimmed by 1 base and the J gene end by 3 bases; junction bases not matched to a gene: 2. The CDR3 is 14 residues long. From germline, CDR1 is KGHSH and CDR2 LQKENI. As DNA, the CDR3 is TGTGCCAGCTCACCACAGGACAGGGACTACGAGCAGTACTTC. Translation gives CASSPQDRDYEQYF.

The chain employs TRBV5-1 and TRBJ1-3, with a possible D match to TRBD1 (5 bases). The CDR3 is 13 residues long. Germline values: CDR1 SGHRS, CDR2 YFSETQ. V was clipped by 0 bases and J by 4 bases, with 5 bases between them. The CDR3 sequence is CASSLGQGNTIYF. In DNA, the CDR3 is TGCGCCAGCAGCTTGGGACAGGGAAACACCATATATTTT.

V usage is TRBV5-1 and J usage is TRBJ2-7; 8 bases fit TRBD2. The junction had 10 bases not matched to a gene; V was cut back by 4 bases and J by 1 base. This CDR3 has 16 residues. CDR1 is SGHRS and CDR2 is YFSETQ in the germline V gene. The CDR3 DNA reads TGCGCCAGCAGCATCGGACTAGCCGCCGTATCCTACGAGCAGTACTTC. This translates into CASSIGLAAVSYEQYF.

The chain joins TRBV10-1 to TRBJ2-3; TRBD1 agrees at 12 bases. The CDR3 spans 15 residues. From germline, CDR1 is WNHNN and CDR2 SYGVQD (reference sequence). J gave up 4 bases and V 6 bases, and 5 bases lay outside the gene matches. This CDR3 is CASSPGTGGADTQYF. The CDR3 coding sequence is TGCGCCAGCAGCCCCGGGACAGGGGGCGCAGATACGCAGTATTTT.

The CDR3 reads CASSESGGLVETQYF. The CDR3 nucleotides are TGTGCCAGCAGTGAATCGGGAGGGCTGGTAGAGACCCAGTACTTC. The chain has TRBV6-1 and TRBJ2-5, with 8 bases matching TRBD2. The CDR3 sequence is 15 residues long. The junction had 6 bases not matched to a gene; V was cut back by 2 bases and J by 4 bases. Looked up from germline, CDR1 is MNHNS and CDR2 is SASEGT.

This sequence joins TRBV2 and TRBJ1-6; the D gene is possibly TRBD1 (6 bases). From germline, CDR1 is SNHLY and CDR2 FYNNEI. Trimming cost V 5 bases and J 3 bases, with 14 bases left between them. The CDR3 contains 16 residues. The CDR3, as DNA: TGTGCCAGCAGTCTCGGACAGCTTAACTATAATTCACCCCTCCACTTT. Protein product: CASSLGQLNYNSPLHF.